This TCR beta chain is drawn from a study of cytomegalovirus exposure and HLA in healthy donors. The PCR was carried out with 60 Vbeta primers and 13 Jbeta primers. TCRdb's copy holds only in-frame clones and misses some; the assay was immunoSEQ multiplex PCR. The profile shows around 250,000 clones, 75% to 85% of them singletons. V was clipped by 1 base and J by 5 bases; unmatched bases: 5. Germline lookup yields CDR1 MNHEY and CDR2 SMNVEV (reference sequence). This CDR3 is 14 amino acids long. V and J are TRBV27 and TRBJ2-7; 7 bases agree with TRBD1. The sequenced material came from PBMCs. The receptor was derived from a woman in her sixties in good health and CMV-seropositive. Here the CDR3 reads CASSLYTGADEQYF. CDR3 bases: TGTGCCAGCAGTTTATATACAGGGGCCGACGAGCAGTACTTC.